These T cell receptor beta chains were read from a single sample in a study of regulatory T cells in long-lasting Graves disease. A single record per CDR3 protein comes from TCRdb applying MiXCR to the multiplex PCR reads. The table includes roughly 610,000 distinct CDR3 sequences, around 16% detected once. A further study also used this sample, focusing on T cells in Graves' hyperthyroidism and ophthalmopathy.

Sequencing used peripheral blood mononuclear cells (PBMCs), obtained at new diagnosis, from a patient treated with antithyroid drugs. The receptors originated from a man in his late teens or twenties with Graves disease. Both conserved end residues are part of each CDR3.

J gene: TRBJ1-1; V gene: TRBV6-5; CDR3 protein: CASSYTRGTTEAFF
J gene: TRBJ2-6; V gene: TRBV5-1; CDR3 protein: CASSLSYGGANVLTF
J gene: TRBJ1-6; V gene: TRBV5-1; CDR3 protein: CASSLAEVVSPLHF
J gene: TRBJ1-1; V gene: TRBV10-3; CDR3 protein: CAISESVAMNTEAFF
J gene: TRBJ1-2; V gene: TRBV3-1; CDR3 protein: CASSQASGYGYTF
J gene: TRBJ1-6; V gene: TRBV4-1; CDR3 protein: CASSQPPGQGNSPLHF
J gene: TRBJ2-3; V gene: TRBV5-1; CDR3 protein: CASSASGPGTGTDTQYF
J gene: TRBJ2-1; V gene: TRBV6-1; CDR3 protein: CASIPDRNNNEQFF
J gene: TRBJ1-1; V gene: TRBV20-1; CDR3 protein: CSARDFGQGNTEAFF
J gene: TRBJ2-5; V gene: TRBV4-1; CDR3 protein: CASSQDFGPETQYF
J gene: TRBJ2-2; V gene: TRBV7-3; CDR3 protein: CASSFDRGAGELFF
J gene: TRBJ2-3; V gene: TRBV12-3/TRBV12-4; CDR3 protein: CASSFVPAPGSDTQYF
J gene: TRBJ1-2; V gene: TRBV15; CDR3 protein: CATSRDLNAFDGYTF
J gene: TRBJ1-2; V gene: TRBV3-1; CDR3 protein: CASRPSIPTGTFGGYTF